This T cell receptor (beta chain) was sequenced for a study of cytomegalovirus exposure and HLA in healthy donors. Separation from the roughly 600-subject first cohort characterized the roughly 120-subject validation cohort, to which the donors belonged. V lost 3 bases to trimming and J lost 12 bases; unmatched junction nucleotides: 13. Germline CDR1 is KGHSH and CDR2 is LQKENI. This CDR3 comprises 15 residues. The data were produced by immunoSEQ multiplex PCR, yet TCRdb's version contains in-frame clones alone and is incomplete. The sample consists of a few hundred thousand clones, around four fifths of them appearing once.

Specimen: PBMCs. This TCR was sampled from a woman in her 30s in good health and CMV-seropositive. J is TRBJ2-1 and V is TRBV18; TRBD1 matches at 8 bases. The CDR3 reads CASSPTGTGGNMQFF. The CDR3 DNA follows: TGTGCCAGCTCACCCACCGGGACAGGTGGAAACATGCAGTTCTTC.